This T cell receptor (beta chain) was captured by sequencing in a study of graft-versus-host responses after intestinal transplantation. Study-wide background: Multivisceral, liver-intestinal, or isolated intestinal transplants were received by the recipients.

Turning to this clone: Its antigen is still unknown.

The CDR3 spans 15 residues. Trimming cost V 0 bases and J 10 bases; bases outside gene matches: 5. The germline CDR1 and CDR2 sequences are SGHVS and FNYEAQ. Sequenced by immunoSEQ multiplex PCR; TCRdb stores in-frame clones only, minus some. The top ten hold under 25% of the sample, which has 35,000 to 50,000 clones, over 90% seen once. This chain joins TRBV7-6 and TRBJ2-2; the match to TRBD2 covers 10 bases. The sequence was collected from a human donor who was the organ donor for an intestinal transplant. The sample consisted of unstimulated CD8+ T cells sorted from spleen or lymph node cells, taken before transplant. CDR3 in amino acids: CASSLAHLAGEELFF. CDR3 bases: TGTGCCAGCAGCTTAGCACACCTAGCGGGAGAGGAGCTGTTTTTT. Full variable domain (remainder filled in from reference TRBV7-6 and TRBJ2-2): GAGVSQSPRYKVTKRGQDVALRCDPISGHVSLYWYRQALGQGPEFLTYFNYEAQQDKSGLPNDRFSAERPEGSISTLTIQRTEQRDSAMYRCASSLAHLAGEELFFGEGSRLTVL.